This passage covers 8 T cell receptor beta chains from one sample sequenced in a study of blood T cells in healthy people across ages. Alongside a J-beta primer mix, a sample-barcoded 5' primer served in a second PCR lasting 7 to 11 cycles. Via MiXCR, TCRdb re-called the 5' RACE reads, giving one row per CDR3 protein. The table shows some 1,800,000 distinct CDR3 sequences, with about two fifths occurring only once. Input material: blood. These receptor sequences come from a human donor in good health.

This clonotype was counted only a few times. CDR3 in amino acids: CASSPAGTLETYEQYF. Written as DNA, the CDR3 is TGTGCCAGCAGCCCCGCAGGGACACTAGAGACCTACGAGCAGTACTTC. This chain links TRBV7-8 with TRBJ2-7; weak D call: TRBD1 (6 bases). Germline CDR1 SGHVS, CDR2 FQNEAQ. The CDR3 consists of 16 residues. V was clipped by 5 bases and J by 2 bases, with 19 bases between them. The full variable domain, rest sourced from reference TRBV7-8 and TRBJ2-7, is GAGVSQSPRYKVAKRGQDVALRCDPISGHVSLFWYQQALGQGPEFLTYFQNEAQLDKSGLPSDRFFAERPEGSVSTLKIQRTQQEDSAVYLCASSPAGTLETYEQYFGPGTRLTVT.

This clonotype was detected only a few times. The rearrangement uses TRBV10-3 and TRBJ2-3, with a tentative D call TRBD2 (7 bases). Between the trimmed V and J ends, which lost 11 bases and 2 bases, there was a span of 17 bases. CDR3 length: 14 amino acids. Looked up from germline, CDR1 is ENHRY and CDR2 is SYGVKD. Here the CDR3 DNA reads TGTGCCGTAAGGGGGGGGCGCGACACAGATACGCAGTATTTT. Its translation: CAVRGGRDTDTQYF.

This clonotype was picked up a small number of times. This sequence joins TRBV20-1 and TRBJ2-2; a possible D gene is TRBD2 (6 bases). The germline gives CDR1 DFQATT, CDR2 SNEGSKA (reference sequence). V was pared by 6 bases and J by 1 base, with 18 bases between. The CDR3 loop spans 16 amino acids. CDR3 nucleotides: TGCAGTGCCGACGGCAGGGCGGGGCTGAACACCGGGGAGCTGTTTTTT. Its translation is CSADGRAGLNTGELFF.

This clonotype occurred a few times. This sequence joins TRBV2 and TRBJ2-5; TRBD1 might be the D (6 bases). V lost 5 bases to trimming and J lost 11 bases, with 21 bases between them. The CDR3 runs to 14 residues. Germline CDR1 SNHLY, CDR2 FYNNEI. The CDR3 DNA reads TGTGCCAGCAGTCTGCAGGGGACCTTATTGGAGCAGTACTTC. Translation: CASSLQGTLLEQYF.

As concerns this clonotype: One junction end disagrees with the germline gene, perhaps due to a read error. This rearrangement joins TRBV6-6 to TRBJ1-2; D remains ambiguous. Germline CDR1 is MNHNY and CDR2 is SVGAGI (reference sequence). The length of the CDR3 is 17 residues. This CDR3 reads CASSHSAGLREVYGHTF. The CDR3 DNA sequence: TGTGCCAGCAGTCACTCGGCGGGCCTCCGGGAGGTCTATGGCCACACCTTC.

The CDR3, as DNA: TGTGCCAGCAGCTTCGGTTGGTGGGAGCAGTACTTC. It yields the protein CASSFGWWEQYF. V and J are TRBV7-2 and TRBJ2-4, with D perhaps matching TRBD2 (5 bases). The CDR3 totals 12 residues. CDR1 and CDR2 (germline): SGHTA, FQGNSA. Trimming cost V 3 bases and J 13 bases, with 13 bases left between them.

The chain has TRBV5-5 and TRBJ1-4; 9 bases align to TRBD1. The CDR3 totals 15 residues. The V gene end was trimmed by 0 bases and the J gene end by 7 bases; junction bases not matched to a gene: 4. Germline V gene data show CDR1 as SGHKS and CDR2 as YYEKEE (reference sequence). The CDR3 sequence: CASSLEDRGGEKLFF. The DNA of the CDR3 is TGTGCCAGCAGCTTGGAGGACAGGGGAGGTGAAAAACTGTTTTTT.

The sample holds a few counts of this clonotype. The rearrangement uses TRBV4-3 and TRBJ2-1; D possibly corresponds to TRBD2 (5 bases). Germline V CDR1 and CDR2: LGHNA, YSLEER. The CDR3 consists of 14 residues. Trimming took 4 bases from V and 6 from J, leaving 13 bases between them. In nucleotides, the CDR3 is TGCGCCAGCAGCCTCCGGACTCGGATCAATGAGCAGTTCTTC. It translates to CASSLRTRINEQFF.